This passage covers 24 T cell receptor beta chains from one sample sequenced in a study of cytomegalovirus exposure and HLA in healthy donors. Primers included in the PCR were 60 Vbeta and 13 Jbeta primers. TCRdb's copy holds only in-frame clones and misses some; the assay was immunoSEQ multiplex PCR. The repertoire consists of 95,000 to 150,000 clones, with roughly 81% occurring once and the leading ten covering 0.95% to 1.4%. Sequencing was performed on PBMCs. Source of these receptors: a woman aged 25 to 39 in good health and CMV-seronegative.

The CDR3 here is CASSSGQGRAEQYF. In DNA form, the CDR3 reads TGTGCCAGCAGCTCCGGTCAGGGTAGAGCCGAGCAGTACTTC. This chain connects TRBV7-3 to TRBJ2-7; a possible D gene is TRBD1 (5 bases). V dropped 4 bases and J dropped 6 bases, with 16 bases sitting between them. The germline CDR1 and CDR2 sequences are SGHTA and FQGTGA. This CDR3 has 14 amino acids.

A word on this clone: In the same sample, other DNA sequences code for this CDR3. The chain is built from TRBV6-5 and TRBJ2-1; D call uncertain. Germline CDR1 and CDR2: MNHEY and SVGAGI. The CDR3 covers 13 residues. The ends were cut back, 2 bases at V and 7 bases at J, with 9 bases in the middle. CDR3 bases: TGTGCCAGCAGTTACGGGCAGGTGAATGAGCAGTTCTTC. It is translated as CASSYGQVNEQFF.

This chain connects TRBV7-2 to TRBJ1-2, with 7 bases identical to TRBD1. The length of the CDR3 is 15 residues. Germline CDR1 reads SGHTA; CDR2 reads FQGNSA. V shed 5 bases, J shed 0 bases, and the junction held 6 bases outside the gene matches. CDR3 sequence: CASSPGTVANYGYTF. CDR3 bases: TGTGCCAGCAGCCCCGGGACAGTCGCTAACTATGGCTACACCTTC.

The chain links TRBV9 to TRBJ1-1; weak D call: TRBD1 (6 bases). Germline assignment: CDR1 SGDLS and CDR2 YYNGEE. The CDR3 totals 13 residues. The V end was cut by 1 base, the J end by 7 bases, with 11 bases between. Written as DNA, the CDR3 is TGTGCCAGCAGCGTACGCAGGGGTGGTGAAGCTTTCTTT. Protein product: CASSVRRGGEAFF.

J is TRBJ1-1 and V is TRBV7-2, with D uncertain. The CDR3 totals 13 residues. Germline loops: CDR1 SGHTA, CDR2 FQGNSA. V lost 1 base and J lost 1, with 4 bases in between. CDR3 loop: CASSLGQNTEAFF. CDR3 sequence (DNA): TGTGCCAGCAGCTTAGGACAGAACACTGAAGCTTTCTTT.

The rearrangement joins TRBV6-5 to TRBJ2-7; TRBD1 matches at 10 bases. Germline V CDR1 and CDR2: MNHEY, SVGAGI. This CDR3 contains 13 residues. The V segment lost 11 bases and the J segment 4 bases; nucleotides outside the gene matches: 8. CDR3 amino acids: CASAEGQGYEQYF. The CDR3 DNA sequence: TGTGCCTCGGCAGAGGGACAGGGGTACGAGCAGTACTTC.

The chain has TRBV4-1 and TRBJ2-1; D not resolved. Trimming took 2 bases from V and 4 from J, leaving 9 bases between them. This CDR3 spans 14 amino acids. The V gene's germline CDR1 is MGHRA and CDR2 YSYEKL. The chain's CDR3 is CASSQYTQYNEQFF. The CDR3 nucleotides read TGCGCCAGCAGCCAATACACACAATACAATGAGCAGTTCTTC.

V usage is TRBV28 and J usage is TRBJ1-5, with 7 positions matching TRBD1. Looked up from germline, CDR1 is MDHEN and CDR2 is SYDVKM. V was clipped by 3 bases and J by 4 bases; unmatched bases: 6. The CDR3 length is 15 residues. The CDR3 region is CASSFVAGGNQPQHF. CDR3 DNA sequence: TGTGCCAGCAGTTTTGTGGCAGGGGGTAATCAGCCCCAGCATTTT.

This clone was recorded once. This chain joins TRBV7-8 and TRBJ2-1; D is unclear. The CDR3 is made up of 15 amino acids. The germline V gene encodes CDR1 SGHVS and CDR2 FQNEAQ. V lost 7 bases and J 1 base, leaving 14 bases between the germline ends. The CDR3 coding sequence is TGTGCCAGCACATCGGCGGTGAGTTCCTACAATGAGCAGTTCTTC. Its protein is CASTSAVSSYNEQFF. Filled out from reference TRBV7-8 and TRBJ2-1, the complete variable domain reads GAGVSQSPRYKVAKRGQDVALRCDPISGHVSLFWYQQALGQGPEFLTYFQNEAQLDKSGLPSDRFFAERPEGSVSTLKIQRTQQEDSAVYLCASTSAVSSYNEQFFGPGTRLTVL.

V is TRBV29-1 and J is TRBJ1-2; the match to TRBD1 covers 7 bases. The junction had 8 bases not matched to a gene; V was cut back by 4 bases and J by 3 bases. CDR1 is SQVTM and CDR2 is ANQGSEA in the germline V gene. The CDR3 contains 14 residues. DNA for the CDR3: TGCAGCGTTGTTGAGAACAGGGGATACTATGGCTACACCTTC. Encoded protein: CSVVENRGYYGYTF.

This rearrangement joins TRBV7-9 to TRBJ2-3, with D unresolved. Germline V gene sequence: CDR1 SEHNR, CDR2 FQNEAQ (reference sequence). Deletions cut 2 bases from V and 6 bases from J, with 6 bases between. The length of the CDR3 is 12 residues. CDR3: CASSLSFDTQYF. CDR3 DNA sequence: TGTGCCAGCAGCTTATCCTTCGATACGCAGTATTTT.

The chain has TRBV6-5 and TRBJ2-4, with TRBD1 matching 7 bases. After removal of 2 bases from V and 6 bases from J, the junction contained 7 bases not matched to a gene. The germline CDR1 and CDR2 sequences are MNHEY and SVGAGI. The CDR3 sequence is 15 residues long. DNA for the CDR3: TGTGCCAGCAGTTACGTCAGGGCAGGGGGAAACATTCAGTACTTC. It is translated as CASSYVRAGGNIQYF.

This chain uses TRBV14 with TRBJ2-5, with TRBD2 identical over 13 bases. The CDR3 consists of 15 residues. CDR1 is SGHDN, CDR2 FVKESK, per germline. V lost 4 bases and J lost 5; bases outside the gene matches: 4. CDR3 protein: CASSLGLAGDETQYF. DNA of the CDR3: TGTGCCAGCAGCCTCGGACTAGCGGGAGACGAGACCCAGTACTTC.

The J gene is TRBJ2-1, the V gene TRBV5-1, with 9 bases lining up with TRBD2. The trim removed 1 base at V and 9 bases at J, leaving 11 bases unmatched. The CDR3 is made up of 16 amino acids. CDR1 SGHRS and CDR2 YFSETQ come from the germline V gene. This chain's CDR3 is CASSLRLAGGGLEQFF. The CDR3 coding sequence is TGCGCCAGCAGCTTGAGATTGGCGGGGGGGGGCCTTGAGCAGTTCTTC.

This clone was detected only once. The CDR3 DNA reads as TGTGCCAGCAGCACCTGGACTAGTCTAAGGCCTAATGAGCAGTTCTTC. Translated: CASSTWTSLRPNEQFF. The chain uses TRBV21-1 and TRBJ2-1; TRBD2, the table's D call, was not compared with the DNA. TRBV21-1 is described as a pseudogene. This CDR3 region has 16 residues.

The J gene is TRBJ2-3, the V gene TRBV5-1; 10 nucleotides line up with TRBD2. Trimming removed 5 bases from V and 3 bases from J; junction bases left unmatched: 6. CDR1 and CDR2 (germline): SGHRS, YFSETQ. The CDR3 sequence is 15 residues long. The DNA of the CDR3 is TGCGCCAGCAGTCCACTAGCGGGGTTAACAGATACGCAGTATTTT. Translating it yields CASSPLAGLTDTQYF.

The rearrangement uses TRBV4-1 and TRBJ1-3; D is perhaps TRBD1 (5 bases). V dropped 4 bases and J dropped 0 bases, with 16 bases sitting between them. Germline V gene sequence: CDR1 MGHRA, CDR2 YSYEKL. The CDR3 sequence is 17 residues long. CDR3 residues: CASSLGGGVSSGNTIYF. The CDR3 DNA sequence: TGCGCCAGCAGCCTCGGAGGAGGGGTGTCCTCTGGAAACACCATATATTTT.

The table lists this clone with a count of one. This chain joins TRBV4-1 and TRBJ1-5; 8 bases are shared with TRBD1. The CDR3 has 14 amino acids. CDR1 is MGHRA and CDR2 is YSYEKL in the germline V gene. Trimming removed 4 bases from V and 5 bases from J; junction bases left unmatched: 4. The CDR3 loop reads CASSRGQGDQPQHF. The DNA of the CDR3 is TGCGCCAGCAGCCGCGGACAGGGCGATCAGCCCCAGCATTTT.

The sample holds a few counts of this clone. This chain connects TRBV7-9 to TRBJ1-2; 7 nucleotides agree with TRBD1. Germline V CDR1 and CDR2: SEHNR, FQNEAQ (reference sequence). The CDR3 is made up of 15 amino acids. Unmatched junction bases numbered 6, after V lost 5 bases and J lost 0 bases. The CDR3, as DNA: TGTGCCAGCAGCGTATCGGGACAGCCTAACTATGGCTACACCTTC. Its protein is CASSVSGQPNYGYTF.

The chain uses TRBV6-1 and TRBJ1-1, with D hard to call. This CDR3 spans 13 amino acids. Trimming removed 7 bases from V and 0 bases from J, with 9 bases in between. Per the germline V gene, CDR1 is MNHNS and CDR2 is SASEGT. This CDR3 is CASTRGMNTEAFF. CDR3 DNA: TGTGCCAGCACCCGGGGAATGAACACTGAAGCTTTCTTT.

This clone was counted a single time. V and J are TRBV18 and TRBJ2-5, with 10 bases fitting TRBD1. From germline, CDR1 is KGHSH and CDR2 LQKENI. The CDR3 covers 15 residues. J was trimmed by 5 bases and V by 6 bases; bases with no gene match: 9. The CDR3 is CASSRGTGDEETQYF. The CDR3 region has the DNA TGTGCCAGCTCCCGCGGGACAGGGGATGAGGAGACCCAGTACTTC.

This chain joins TRBV14 and TRBJ2-7; TRBD2 matches at 8 bases. Germline V gene lookup returns CDR1 SGHDN and CDR2 FVKESK. Trimming cost V 3 bases and J 5 bases; bases outside gene matches: 9. This CDR3 has 15 amino acids. CDR3 DNA: TGTGCCAGCAGCCAGCCCGGGACTAGGCTCCACGAGCAGTACTTC. Its translation is CASSQPGTRLHEQYF. Drawing the rest from reference TRBV14 and TRBJ2-7, the complete variable domain is EAGVTQFPSHSVIEKGQTVTLRCDPISGHDNLYWYRRVMGKEIKFLLHFVKESKQDESGMPNNRFLAERTGGTYSTLKVQPAELEDSGVYFCASSQPGTRLHEQYFGPGTRLTVT.

The chain uses TRBV14 and TRBJ2-3, with a possible D match to TRBD2 (6 bases). The germline V and J ends were trimmed by 4 bases and 5 bases, with 16 bases remaining between them. Germline V CDR1 and CDR2: SGHDN, FVKESK. This CDR3 contains 15 residues. The CDR3: CASSPVAAAGDTQYF. The CDR3 DNA is TGTGCCAGCAGCCCGGTAGCGGCAGCGGGAGATACGCAGTATTTT. Full variable domain (rest looked up from reference TRBV14 and TRBJ2-3): EAGVTQFPSHSVIEKGQTVTLRCDPISGHDNLYWYRRVMGKEIKFLLHFVKESKQDESGMPNNRFLAERTGGTYSTLKVQPAELEDSGVYFCASSPVAAAGDTQYFGPGTRLTVL.

This sequence joins TRBV19 and TRBJ1-1; D may be TRBD1 (5 bases). CDR1 and CDR2 (germline): LNHDA, SQIVND (reference sequence). V was trimmed by 3 bases and J by 5 bases, leaving 10 bases between them. The CDR3 is 13 amino acids. In nucleotides, the CDR3 is TGTGCCAGTAGTATGAGTCCAGGGACTGAAGCTTTCTTT. This translates into CASSMSPGTEAFF.